This T cell receptor (beta chain) originates from a study of blood T cell repertoires in COVID-19 (dated by TCRdb to the early 2020s). Notes on the research overall: Samples covering the acute and convalescent phases of COVID-19 were provided by collaborators in the United States, Italy and Spain. Deeply sampled blood TCRbeta repertoires from subjects exposed to, actively infected with, or recovered from COVID-19 were included in the dataset. The samples were drawn from the first 160 participants of the ongoing ImmuneRACE study and from 950 to 1,500 subjects provided by 6 global collaborators. The material from the prospective study consisted of cDNA or gDNA derived from T cells, B-cell-depleted T cells, or PBMCs. The sample metadata nearly always contained a de-identified subject ID, COVID-19 status, age in years and sex. The repertoires were released in a freely available public database intended as a resource for research on the immune response to SARS-CoV-2. Where available, HLA class I and class II types were taken from metadata supplied by the sample provider and were not determined by assay-based typing. The full study reports these points: The quantity of clinical and demographic metadata differed by source and by participant and was supplied without curation.

Including cysteine and phenylalanine, the CDR3 has 15 amino acids. Only the CDR3 DNA stays, 45 bases, in frame from base 1. Trimming removed 4 bases from V and 5 bases from J; the gene matches leave 8 bases unexplained. CDR1 and CDR2, looked up from the germline V gene, are SGHTA and FQGTGA. Collaborating institutions collected whole blood in K2EDTA tubes following their own protocols. Collaborator samples were shipped for TCRbeta analysis as frozen whole blood, isolated PBMCs, or DNA extracted from either sample type. TCRbeta CDR3 regions were amplified from genomic DNA by means of the immunoSEQ Assay, a bias-controlled multiplex PCR. The source study handled its data this way. The number of nucleated cells in each sample was estimated from the amplification of reference gene primers within the assay. To quantify the absolute abundance of each unique TCRbeta CDR3 rearrangement, sequence reads were collapsed and filtered. For each sample, productive Simpson clonality was calculated by taking the square root of Simpson's diversity index across productive rearrangements. TCRdb took over this immuneACCESS table, retaining in-frame rearrangements with V and J assigned. Such tables are incomplete; in checked studies, under half of the missing clones stem from an unresolved V gene, and the remainder is unexplained. The V and J calls and the clone size are those of that table, but D and trimming were determined from the DNA. The sample has roughly 250,000 clones on record, about 79% of them singletons. Roughly a tenth of the sample rests with the top ten.

About this clone: Its antigen is currently not known. Base qualities are not at hand, and no much larger clone is one base apart.

Source material: peripheral blood. The sequence joins TRBV7-3 to TRBJ2-3; TRBD2 lines up with 8 middle nucleotides. This TCR was sampled from a woman older than 75 with acute or convalescent COVID-19. CDR3 loop: CASSYHRGGKDTQYF. Here is the DNA: TGTGCCAGCAGCTACCACCGGGGGGGCAAAGATACGCAGTATTTT.